This entry is about one TCR beta chain. The assay was immunoSEQ multiplex PCR, and TCRdb's table has in-frame clones only and misses some. The sample comprises under 2.5 million clones, 80% to 95% of which are singletons, and approximately 0.39% rests with the top ten. The sample comes from a study of shared clonotypes between healthy human individuals. CDR1 is MDHEN and CDR2 is SYDVKM in the germline V gene. V lost 5 bases to trimming and J lost 13 bases, with 18 bases between them. The CDR3 sequence is 14 residues long. This sequence originates from a man younger than 35 in good health. Some clones in this sample may be carry-over from other donors' samples. Sequenced: naive CD4+ T cells from PBMCs. Stated subset: CD45RA+ positively selected. The gene calls are TRBV28 and TRBJ2-6, with D possibly TRBD2 on 7 matching bases. The DNA of the CDR3 is TGTGCCAGCAGTCCGCCGTCGGGGGGCAGGGTCCTGACTTTC. Its translation: CASSPPSGGRVLTF.